The rows below give T cell receptor beta chains drawn from one sample of a study of cytomegalovirus exposure and HLA in healthy donors. Profiling relied on immunoSEQ multiplex PCR, and the TCRdb table lists in-frame clones only, not all of them. The repertoire holds some 180,000 clones, with around a tenth as singletons. Sequencing input: PBMCs. The origin of the receptors is a woman in her thirties in good health and CMV-seropositive. CDR3s include the opening cysteine and the closing phenylalanine or tryptophan. D genes are given only for firm matches. Expanded clones get a size class; other rows say once, few or many, or leave the size out.

.	TRBV9	TRBD1	TRBJ2-3	CASSPKTGQGKDTQYF	TGTGCCAGCAGCCCGAAAACCGGACAGGGCAAAGATACGCAGTATTTT
few	TRBV2	.	TRBJ1-2	CASSQQGRSYGYTF	TGTGCCAGCAGTCAACAGGGTCGCAGCTATGGCTACACCTTC
.	TRBV6-1	TRBD1	TRBJ2-1	CASTGTGLYNEQFF	TGTGCCAGTACCGGGACAGGGCTATACAATGAGCAGTTCTTC
.	TRBV19	.	TRBJ1-1	CASDKFTGSPGMNTEAFF	TGTGCCAGTGACAAATTCACCGGGTCACCAGGGATGAACACTGAAGCTTTCTTT
.	TRBV2	TRBD2	TRBJ2-5	CASGTSGSQETQYF	TGTGCCTCCGGGACTAGCGGGTCACAAGAGACCCAGTACTTC
.	TRBV25-1	TRBD1	TRBJ1-2	CASSGYPGQGPYGYTF	TGTGCCAGCAGTGGCTACCCGGGACAGGGACCCTATGGCTACACCTTC
few	TRBV14	TRBD2	TRBJ2-1	CASSAYLAGVGNEQFF	TGTGCCAGCAGCGCCTACCTAGCGGGAGTGGGGAATGAGCAGTTCTTC
.	TRBV2	.	TRBJ2-5	CASMGRGETQYF	TGTGCCAGCATGGGCAGGGGAGAGACCCAGTACTTC
.	TRBV27	.	TRBJ2-7	CASSKGQLGHSYEQYF	TGTGCCAGCAGTAAGGGCCAATTAGGACACTCCTACGAGCAGTACTTC
few	TRBV30	.	TRBJ1-5	CAWSRGTSNQPQHF	TGTGCCTGGAGTAGGGGTACCAGCAACCAGCCCCAGCATTTT
.	TRBV27	.	TRBJ1-1	CASSLNRVNTEAFF	TGTGCCAGCAGTTTGAACAGGGTAAACACTGAAGCTTTCTTT
few	TRBV10-3	.	TRBJ2-3	CAIRWASHTDTQYF	TGTGCCATCAGGTGGGCCTCTCACACAGATACGCAGTATTTT
.	TRBV7-9	TRBD1	TRBJ1-1	CASSLGGGTGDRAFF	TGTGCCAGCAGCTTGGGAGGGGGGACAGGGGATCGGGCTTTCTTT
.	TRBV25-1	TRBD2	TRBJ2-3	CASSEYTSGRGDTQYF	TGTGCCAGCAGTGAATATACTAGCGGGAGGGGGGATACGCAGTATTTT
few	TRBV7-7	TRBD2	TRBJ2-1	CASSLAQASGSNEQFF	TGTGCCAGCAGCTTAGCGCAGGCTAGCGGGAGTAATGAGCAGTTCTTC